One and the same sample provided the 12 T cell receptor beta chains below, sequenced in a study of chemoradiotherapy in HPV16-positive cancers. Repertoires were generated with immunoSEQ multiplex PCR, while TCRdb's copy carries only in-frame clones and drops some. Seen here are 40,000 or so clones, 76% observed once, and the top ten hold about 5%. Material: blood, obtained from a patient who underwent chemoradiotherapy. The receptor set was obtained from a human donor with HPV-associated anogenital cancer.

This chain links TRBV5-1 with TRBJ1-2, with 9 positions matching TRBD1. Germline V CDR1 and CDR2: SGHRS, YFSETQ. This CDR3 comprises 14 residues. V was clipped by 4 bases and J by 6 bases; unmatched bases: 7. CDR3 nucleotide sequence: TGCGCCAGCAGCCTCCAAGACAGGGGGAATGGCTACACCTTC. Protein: CASSLQDRGNGYTF.

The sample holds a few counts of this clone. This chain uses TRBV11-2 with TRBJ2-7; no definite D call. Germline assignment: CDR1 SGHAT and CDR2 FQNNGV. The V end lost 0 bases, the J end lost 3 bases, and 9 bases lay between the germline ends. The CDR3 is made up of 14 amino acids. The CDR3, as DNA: TGTGCCAGCAGCTTAGATCAGCCCCGCTACGAGCAGTACTTC. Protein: CASSLDQPRYEQYF.

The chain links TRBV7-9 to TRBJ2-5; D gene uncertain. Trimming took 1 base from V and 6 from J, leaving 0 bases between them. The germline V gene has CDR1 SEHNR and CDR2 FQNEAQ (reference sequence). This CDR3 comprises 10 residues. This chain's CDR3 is CASSLETQYF. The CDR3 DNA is TGTGCCAGCAGCTTAGAGACCCAGTACTTC.

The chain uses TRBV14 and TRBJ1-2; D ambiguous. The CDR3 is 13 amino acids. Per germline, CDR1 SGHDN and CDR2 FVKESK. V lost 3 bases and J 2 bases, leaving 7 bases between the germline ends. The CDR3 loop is CASSQAGNYGYTF. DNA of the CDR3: TGTGCCAGCAGCCAGGCAGGAAACTATGGCTACACCTTC.

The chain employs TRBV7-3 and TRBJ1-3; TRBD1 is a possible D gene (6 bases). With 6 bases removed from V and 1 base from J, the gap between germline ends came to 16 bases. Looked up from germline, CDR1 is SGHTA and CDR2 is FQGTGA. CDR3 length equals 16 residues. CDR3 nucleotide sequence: TGTGCCAGCAGTCCCTCGTGGGGGCCTTCTGGAAACACCATATATTTT. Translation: CASSPSWGPSGNTIYF.

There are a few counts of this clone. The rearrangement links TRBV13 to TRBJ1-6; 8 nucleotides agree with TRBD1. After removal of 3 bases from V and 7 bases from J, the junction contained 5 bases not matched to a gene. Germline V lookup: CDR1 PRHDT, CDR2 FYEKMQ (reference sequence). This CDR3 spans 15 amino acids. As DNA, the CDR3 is TGTGCCAGCAGCTTCCGGACAGGGCAAAATTCACCCCTCCACTTT. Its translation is CASSFRTGQNSPLHF.

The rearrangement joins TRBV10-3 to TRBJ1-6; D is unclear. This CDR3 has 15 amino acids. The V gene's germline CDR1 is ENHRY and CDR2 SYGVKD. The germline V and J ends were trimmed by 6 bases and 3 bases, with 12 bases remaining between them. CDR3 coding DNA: TGTGCCATCAGCCCTACGGGATTCTATAATTCACCCCTCCACTTT. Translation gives CAISPTGFYNSPLHF.

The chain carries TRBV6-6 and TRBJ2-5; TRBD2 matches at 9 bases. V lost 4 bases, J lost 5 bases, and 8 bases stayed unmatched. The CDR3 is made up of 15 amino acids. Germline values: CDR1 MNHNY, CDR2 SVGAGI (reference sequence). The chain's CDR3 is CASSSSSGVRETQYF. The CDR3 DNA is TGTGCCAGCAGTTCATCTAGCGGGGTGCGGGAGACCCAGTACTTC.

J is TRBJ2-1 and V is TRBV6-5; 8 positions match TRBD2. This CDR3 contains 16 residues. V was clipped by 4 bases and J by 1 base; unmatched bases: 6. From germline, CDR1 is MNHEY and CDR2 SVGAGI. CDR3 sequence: CASSSPTSESYNEQFF. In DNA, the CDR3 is TGTGCCAGCAGTTCACCGACTAGCGAGTCCTACAATGAGCAGTTCTTC.

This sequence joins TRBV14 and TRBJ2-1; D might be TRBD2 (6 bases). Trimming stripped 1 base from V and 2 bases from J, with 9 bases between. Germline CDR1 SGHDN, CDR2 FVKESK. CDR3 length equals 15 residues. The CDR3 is CASSQGSGTYNEQFF. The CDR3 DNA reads TGTGCCAGCAGCCAAGGTAGCGGAACCTACAATGAGCAGTTCTTC.

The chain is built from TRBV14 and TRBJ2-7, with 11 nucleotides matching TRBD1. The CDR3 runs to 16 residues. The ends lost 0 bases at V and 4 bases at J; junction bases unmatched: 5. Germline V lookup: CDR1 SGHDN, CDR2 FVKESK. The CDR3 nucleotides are TGTGCCAGCAGCCAAGATAAGGGGACAGGGGGTTACGAGCAGTACTTC. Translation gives CASSQDKGTGGYEQYF.

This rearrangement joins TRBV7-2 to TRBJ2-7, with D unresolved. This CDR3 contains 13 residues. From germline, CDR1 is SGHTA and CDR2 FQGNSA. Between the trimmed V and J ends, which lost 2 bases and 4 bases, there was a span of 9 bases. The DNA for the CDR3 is TGTGCCAGCAGCTTATCCAGTGAGTACGAGCAGTACTTC. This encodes CASSLSSEYEQYF.